Here is one T cell receptor beta chain with its context. The data derive from a study of T cell changes during pregnancy in multiple sclerosis. Assay: immunoSEQ multiplex PCR; the TCRdb copy retains only in-frame clones and omits some. Of roughly 79,000 clones detected, about nine tenths appear once; the ten largest clones hold about 0.45%. Looked up from germline, CDR1 is LNHNV and CDR2 is YYDKDF (reference sequence). Unmatched junction bases numbered 10, after V lost 1 base and J lost 5 bases. The CDR3 is made up of 18 amino acids. Sequences were derived from CD4+ T cells from peripheral blood mononuclear cells, sampled before pregnancy. This TCR came from a female donor with multiple sclerosis, enrolled in a pregnancy study. V usage is TRBV15 and J usage is TRBJ2-1, with 11 bases aligning to TRBD2. The DNA of the CDR3 is TGTGCCACCAGCAGAGCCTTAGCGGGAGGGCCGCTAGACAATGAGCAGTTCTTC. It codes for CATSRALAGGPLDNEQFF.